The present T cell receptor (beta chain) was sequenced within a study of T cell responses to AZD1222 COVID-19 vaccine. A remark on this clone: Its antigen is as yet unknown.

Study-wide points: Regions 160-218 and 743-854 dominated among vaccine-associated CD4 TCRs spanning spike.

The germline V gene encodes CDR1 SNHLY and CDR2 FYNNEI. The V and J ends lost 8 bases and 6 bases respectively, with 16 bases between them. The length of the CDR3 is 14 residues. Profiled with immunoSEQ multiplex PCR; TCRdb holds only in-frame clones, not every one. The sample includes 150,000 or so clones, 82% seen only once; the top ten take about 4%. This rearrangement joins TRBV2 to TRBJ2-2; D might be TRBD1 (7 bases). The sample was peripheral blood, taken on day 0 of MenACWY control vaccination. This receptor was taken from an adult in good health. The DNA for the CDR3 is TGTGCCAGCGGAGGGGGCGGAAGTGCCGGGGAGCTGTTTTTT. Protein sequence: CASGGGGSAGELFF.